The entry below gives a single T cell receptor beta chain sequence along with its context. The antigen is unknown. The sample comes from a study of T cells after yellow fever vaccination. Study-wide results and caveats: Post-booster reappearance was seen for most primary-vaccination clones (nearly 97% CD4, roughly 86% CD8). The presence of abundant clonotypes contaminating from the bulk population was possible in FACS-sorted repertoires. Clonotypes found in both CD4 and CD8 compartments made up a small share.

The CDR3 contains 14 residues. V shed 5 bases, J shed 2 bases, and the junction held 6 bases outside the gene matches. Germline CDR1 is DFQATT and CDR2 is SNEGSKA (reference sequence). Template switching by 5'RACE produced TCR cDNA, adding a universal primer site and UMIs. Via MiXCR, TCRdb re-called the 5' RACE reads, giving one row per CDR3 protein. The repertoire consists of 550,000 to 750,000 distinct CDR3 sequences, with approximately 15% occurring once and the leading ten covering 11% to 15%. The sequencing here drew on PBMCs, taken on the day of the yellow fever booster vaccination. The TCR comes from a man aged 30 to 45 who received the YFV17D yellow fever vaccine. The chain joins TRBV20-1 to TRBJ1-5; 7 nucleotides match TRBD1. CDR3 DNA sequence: TGCAGTGCTCTCAGGGGGGTCGGCAATCAGCCCCAGCATTTT. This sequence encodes CSALRGVGNQPQHF.